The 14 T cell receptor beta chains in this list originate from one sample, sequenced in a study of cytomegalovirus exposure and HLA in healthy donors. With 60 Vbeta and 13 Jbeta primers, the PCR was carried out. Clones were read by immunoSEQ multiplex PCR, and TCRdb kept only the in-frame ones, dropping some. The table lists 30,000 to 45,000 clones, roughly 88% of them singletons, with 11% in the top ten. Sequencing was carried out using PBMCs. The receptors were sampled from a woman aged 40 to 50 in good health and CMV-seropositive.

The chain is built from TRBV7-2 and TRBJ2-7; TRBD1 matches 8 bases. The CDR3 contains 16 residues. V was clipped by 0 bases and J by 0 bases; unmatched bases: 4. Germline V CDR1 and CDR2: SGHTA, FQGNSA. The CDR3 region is CASSLASGTGSYEQYF. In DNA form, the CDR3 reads TGTGCCAGCAGCTTAGCCTCCGGGACAGGCTCCTACGAGCAGTACTTC. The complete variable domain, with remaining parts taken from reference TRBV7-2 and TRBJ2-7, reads GAGVSQSPSNKVTEKGKDVELRCDPISGHTALYWYRQSLGQGLEFLIYFQGNSAPDKSGLPSDRFSAERTGGSVSTLTIQRTQQEDSAVYLCASSLASGTGSYEQYFGPGTRLTVT.

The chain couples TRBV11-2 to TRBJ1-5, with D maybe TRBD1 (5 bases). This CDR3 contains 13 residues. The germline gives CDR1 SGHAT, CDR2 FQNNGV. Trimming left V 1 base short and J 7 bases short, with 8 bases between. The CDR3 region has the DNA TGTGCCAGCAGCTTAGTACAGGCACAGCCCCAGCATTTT. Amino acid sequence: CASSLVQAQPQHF.

This chain's CDR3 is CASSDGRADTQYF. The CDR3 region has the DNA TGTGCCAGCAGTGATGGCAGGGCTGATACGCAGTATTTT. This chain uses TRBV25-1 with TRBJ2-3; a weak D match, TRBD1 (5 bases). This CDR3 has 13 amino acids. Looked up from germline, CDR1 is MGHDK and CDR2 is SYGVNS. Trimming cost V 3 bases and J 6 bases, with 10 bases left between them.

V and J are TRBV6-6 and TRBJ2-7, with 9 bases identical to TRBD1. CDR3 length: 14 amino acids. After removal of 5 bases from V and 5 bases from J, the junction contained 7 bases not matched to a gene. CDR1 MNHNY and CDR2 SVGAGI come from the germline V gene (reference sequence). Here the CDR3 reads CASSTGTGTHEQYF. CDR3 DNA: TGTGCCAGCAGTACCGGGACAGGGACCCACGAGCAGTACTTC.

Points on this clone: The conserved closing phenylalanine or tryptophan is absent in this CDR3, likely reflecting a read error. The CDR3 region is CSVSLGQGADGYTL. The CDR3, as DNA: TGCAGCGTTTCTTTGGGACAGGGGGCTGATGGCTACACCCTC. This chain connects TRBV29-1 to TRBJ1-2; 12 positions agree with TRBD1. This CDR3 has 14 amino acids. From germline, CDR1 is SQVTM and CDR2 ANQGSEA. Trimming at V came to 5 bases and at J to 6 bases, leaving 7 bases not matched to a gene.

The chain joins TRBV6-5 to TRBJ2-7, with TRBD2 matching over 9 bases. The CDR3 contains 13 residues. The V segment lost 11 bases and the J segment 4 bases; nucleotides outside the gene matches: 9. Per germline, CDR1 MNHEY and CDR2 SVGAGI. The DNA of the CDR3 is TGTGCCGCAAGCGGGGGGCCGGGTTACGAGCAGTACTTC. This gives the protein CAASGGPGYEQYF.

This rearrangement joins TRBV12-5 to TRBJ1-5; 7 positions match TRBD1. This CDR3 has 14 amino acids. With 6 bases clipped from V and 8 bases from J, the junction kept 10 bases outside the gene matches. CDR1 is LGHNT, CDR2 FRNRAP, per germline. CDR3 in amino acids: CASGNGQEGKPQHF. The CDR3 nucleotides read TGTGCTAGTGGAAACGGACAGGAGGGAAAGCCCCAGCATTTT.

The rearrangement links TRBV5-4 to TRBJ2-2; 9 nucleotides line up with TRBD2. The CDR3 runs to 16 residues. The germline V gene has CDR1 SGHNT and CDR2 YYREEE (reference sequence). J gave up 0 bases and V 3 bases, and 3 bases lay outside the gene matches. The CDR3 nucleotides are TGTGCCAGCAGCTCGGAGCGGGGGGCGAACACCGGGGAGCTGTTTTTT. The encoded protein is CASSSERGANTGELFF. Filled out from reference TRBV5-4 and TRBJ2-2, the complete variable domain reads ETGVTQSPTHLIKTRGQQVTLRCSSQSGHNTVSWYQQALGQGPQFIFQYYREEENGRGNFPPRFSGLQFPNYSSELNVNALELDDSALYLCASSSERGANTGELFFGEGSRLTVL.

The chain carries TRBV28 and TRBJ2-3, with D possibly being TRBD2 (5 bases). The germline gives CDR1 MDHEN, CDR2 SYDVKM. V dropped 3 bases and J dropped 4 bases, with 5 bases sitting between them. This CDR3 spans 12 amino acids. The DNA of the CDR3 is TGTGCCAGCAGTTTCGGGGCAGATACGCAGTATTTT. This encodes CASSFGADTQYF.

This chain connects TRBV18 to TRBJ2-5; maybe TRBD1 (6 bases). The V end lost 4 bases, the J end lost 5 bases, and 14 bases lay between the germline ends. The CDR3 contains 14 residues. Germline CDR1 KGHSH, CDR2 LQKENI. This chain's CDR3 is CASSQPDSSETQYF. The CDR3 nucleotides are TGTGCCAGCTCACAACCGGACAGTTCGGAGACCCAGTACTTC. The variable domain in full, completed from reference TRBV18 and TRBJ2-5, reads NAGVMQNPRHLVRRRGQEARLRCSPMKGHSHVYWYRQLPEEGLKFMVYLQKENIIDESGMPKERFSAEFPKEGPSILRIQQVVRGDSAAYFCASSQPDSSETQYFGPGTRLLVL.

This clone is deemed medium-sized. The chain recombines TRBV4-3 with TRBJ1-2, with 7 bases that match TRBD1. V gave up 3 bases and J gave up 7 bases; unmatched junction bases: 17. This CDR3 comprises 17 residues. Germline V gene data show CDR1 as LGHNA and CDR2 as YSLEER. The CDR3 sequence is CASSQPGTEYLLGGYTF. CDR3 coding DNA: TGCGCCAGCAGCCAGCCCGGGACAGAGTACCTTCTGGGTGGCTACACCTTC.

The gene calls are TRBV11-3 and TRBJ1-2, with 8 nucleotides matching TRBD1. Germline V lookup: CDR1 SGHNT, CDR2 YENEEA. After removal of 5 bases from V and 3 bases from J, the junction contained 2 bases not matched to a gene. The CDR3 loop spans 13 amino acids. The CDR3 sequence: CASSPGQDYGYTF. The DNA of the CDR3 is TGTGCCAGCAGCCCGGGACAGGACTATGGCTACACCTTC.

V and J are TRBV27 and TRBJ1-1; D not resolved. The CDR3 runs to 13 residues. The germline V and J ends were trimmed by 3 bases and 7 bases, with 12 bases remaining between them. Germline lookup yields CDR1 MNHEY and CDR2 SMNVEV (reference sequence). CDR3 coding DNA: TGTGCCAGCAGTTTTAGGGCGGGGAATGAAGCTTTCTTT. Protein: CASSFRAGNEAFF.

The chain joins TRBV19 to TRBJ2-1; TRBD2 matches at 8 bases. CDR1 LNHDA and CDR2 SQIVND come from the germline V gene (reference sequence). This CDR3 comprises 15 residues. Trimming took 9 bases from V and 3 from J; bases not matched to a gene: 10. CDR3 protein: CASGNGRGGYNEQFF. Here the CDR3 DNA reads TGTGCCAGCGGGAATGGTCGGGGGGGCTACAATGAGCAGTTCTTC.